A single sample gave rise to the 24 T cell receptor beta chains below, sequenced in a study of beta chain features in type 1 diabetes. Their specific antigens are unknown. The study, taken as a whole, reports: Within each of all four CD4+ subsets, Type 1 diabetes patients had TCRB CDR3s that were moderately but significantly shorter.

Expressed TCRB transcripts were sequenced after all isolated RNA was converted to cDNA. Here immunoSEQ multiplex PCR was the method, and the copy in TCRdb shows in-frame clones only, minus some. The repertoire holds over 90,000 clones, with roughly 28% as singletons. Input material: central memory CD4+ T cells from blood. Receptor source: a woman aged 18-30 years with type 1 diabetes.

The chain joins TRBV18 to TRBJ1-2; 10 bases agree with TRBD1. The V segment lost 3 bases and the J segment 14 bases; nucleotides outside the gene matches: 12. The CDR3 runs to 14 residues. Germline loops: CDR1 KGHSH, CDR2 LQKENI. CDR3 nucleotide sequence: TGTGCCAGCTCACCCCCCGAACTACGGACAGGGGGGACCTTC. Translated: CASSPPELRTGGTF.

The sample holds a few counts of this clone. The genes are TRBV13 and TRBJ2-1, with 13 nucleotides matching TRBD2. Germline lookup yields CDR1 PRHDT and CDR2 FYEKMQ (reference sequence). J lost 4 bases, V lost 6 bases, and 6 bases had no gene match. This CDR3 has 16 residues. The CDR3 is CASRSWTSGSYNEQFF. CDR3 in DNA: TGTGCCAGCAGGTCCTGGACTAGCGGGAGTTACAATGAGCAGTTCTTC.

This rearrangement joins TRBV18 to TRBJ1-1; maybe TRBD1 (6 bases). Trimming shortened V by 1 base and J by 5 bases, and 20 bases separated the two germline ends. This CDR3 contains 17 residues. The germline V gene encodes CDR1 KGHSH and CDR2 LQKENI. CDR3 nucleotide sequence: TGTGCCAGCTCACCACGACGGGGGGACAATGCTGGGACTGAAGCTTTCTTT. It encodes CASSPRRGDNAGTEAFF.

The chain carries TRBV28 and TRBJ2-6, with a weak D call TRBD1 (5 bases). Germline V gives CDR1 MDHEN, CDR2 SYDVKM. The V end was cut by 7 bases, the J end by 0 bases, with 19 bases between. The CDR3 covers 18 residues. The CDR3 region is CASTATTVLSSGANVLTF. The DNA for the CDR3 is TGTGCCAGCACCGCCACGACAGTTTTAAGCTCTGGGGCCAACGTCCTGACTTTC. The full variable domain, its missing parts supplied by reference TRBV28 and TRBJ2-6, is DVKVTQSSRYLVKRTGEKVFLECVQDMDHENMFWYRQDPGLGLRLIYFSYDVKMKEKGDIPEGYSVSREKKERFSLILESASTNQTSMYLCASTATTVLSSGANVLTFGAGSRLTVL.

This clone has a handful of counts. J is TRBJ2-3 and V is TRBV7-2, with D possibly matching TRBD2 (5 bases). V was shortened by 5 bases and J by 0 bases, with 12 bases between the two germline ends. Per germline, CDR1 SGHTA and CDR2 FQGNSA. This CDR3 has 15 amino acids. CDR3 nucleotide sequence: TGTGCCAGCAGCCGGCTTCGGACTAGCACAGATACGCAGTATTTT. Translated, it gives CASSRLRTSTDTQYF. The variable domain in full, completed from reference TRBV7-2 and TRBJ2-3, reads GAGVSQSPSNKVTEKGKDVELRCDPISGHTALYWYRQSLGQGLEFLIYFQGNSAPDKSGLPSDRFSAERTGGSVSTLTIQRTQQEDSAVYLCASSRLRTSTDTQYFGPGTRLTVL.

The rearrangement uses TRBV14 and TRBJ2-1, with 10 bases lining up with TRBD2. The germline CDR1 and CDR2 sequences are SGHDN and FVKESK. The CDR3 has 14 amino acids. The trim removed 0 bases at V and 13 bases at J, leaving 6 bases unmatched. CDR3 DNA sequence: TGTGCCAGCAGCCAAGATATCCTAGCGGGAGAACAGTTCTTC. This codes for CASSQDILAGEQFF.

The chain combines TRBV2 with TRBJ1-4, with D perhaps TRBD1 (6 bases). V lost 4 bases, J lost 8 bases, and 17 bases lay in between. Germline V gene data show CDR1 as SNHLY and CDR2 as FYNNEI. The CDR3 has 15 amino acids. The CDR3 is CASSGSQGKGEKLFF. The CDR3 nucleotides read TGTGCCAGCAGTGGAAGCCAGGGGAAAGGGGAAAAACTGTTTTTT.

Note on this clone: One junction end does not reproduce the germline sequence, and a read error may be involved. This chain uses TRBV20-1 with TRBJ1-2; the D is unclear. The CDR3 totals 11 residues. Looked up from germline, CDR1 is DFQATT and CDR2 is SNEGSKA (reference sequence). CDR3 residues: CSARVREGCTF. CDR3 sequence (DNA): TGCAGTGCTAGAGTGCGAGAGGGCTGCACCTTC.

This clone was recorded at least ten times. The chain is built from TRBV28 and TRBJ2-1, with 9 bases lining up with TRBD2. The CDR3 is 16 residues long. V shed 2 bases, J shed 6 bases, and the junction held 8 bases outside the gene matches. The V gene's germline CDR1 is MDHEN and CDR2 SYDVKM. Here the CDR3 DNA reads TGTGCCAGCAGTTTAGGGGCTAGCGGGAAGGGCAATGAGCAGTTCTTC. This codes for CASSLGASGKGNEQFF.

The chain joins TRBV2 to TRBJ2-5; D unresolved. This CDR3 spans 13 amino acids. Germline V gives CDR1 SNHLY, CDR2 FYNNEI. Between the trimmed V and J ends, which lost 3 bases and 7 bases, there was a span of 12 bases. The DNA of the CDR3 is TGTGCCAGCAGTGATAGAGGCTCCGGGACCCAGTACTTC. Its protein product is CASSDRGSGTQYF.

There are a few counts of this clone. The chain is built from TRBV30 and TRBJ1-1, with 7 bases matching TRBD1. Trimming took 8 bases from V and 5 from J; bases not matched to a gene: 5. Per the germline V gene, CDR1 is GTSNPN and CDR2 is SVGIG (reference sequence). This CDR3 is 11 amino acids long. The CDR3 sequence is CALRDRTEAFF. As DNA, the CDR3 is TGTGCCCTCCGGGACAGAACTGAAGCTTTCTTT.

The rearrangement uses TRBV6-5 and TRBJ2-3; 8 bases align to TRBD2. V was clipped by 5 bases and J by 3 bases; unmatched bases: 4. Germline CDR1 MNHEY, CDR2 SVGAGI. The CDR3 runs to 14 residues. Here the CDR3 reads CASSPGLATDTQYF. The CDR3 DNA is TGTGCCAGCAGTCCAGGACTAGCAACAGATACGCAGTATTTT.

This clone was seen only a few times. This sequence joins TRBV21-1 and TRBJ2-7; TRBD2, as called in the table, went unchecked against the DNA. TRBV21-1 counts as a pseudogene. CDR3 size: 20 residues. The DNA for the CDR3 is TGTGCCAGCAGCACCCCGACAGCGAAGCGGGGGGCCTCTTCCCTGGGAGAGCAGTACGTC. Translated: CASSTPTAKRGASSLGEQYV.

This clone came up a few times. The chain combines TRBV7-2 with TRBJ1-1; 7 bases agree with TRBD1. CDR1 is SGHTA and CDR2 is FQGNSA in the germline V gene. The CDR3 extends over 12 amino acids. J gave up 7 bases and V 5 bases, and 4 bases lay outside the gene matches. Written as DNA, the CDR3 is TGTGCCAGCAGCGGTGACAGGGTTGAAGCTTTCTTT. This encodes CASSGDRVEAFF.

This clone has only a few counts. This sequence joins TRBV18 and TRBJ2-5, with D possibly being TRBD2 (5 bases). The V gene's germline CDR1 is KGHSH and CDR2 LQKENI. The CDR3 is 15 amino acids. V was shortened by 4 bases and J by 4 bases, with 16 bases between the two germline ends. The CDR3 DNA reads as TGTGCCAGCTCACTCGGCCCCCGCGGAGGAGAGACCCAGTACTTC. Encoded protein: CASSLGPRGGETQYF.

V gene TRBV19 combines with J gene TRBJ2-2; 11 bases align to TRBD2. After removal of 3 bases from V and 4 bases from J, the junction contained 10 bases not matched to a gene. This CDR3 is built from 18 residues. Germline V gives CDR1 LNHDA, CDR2 SQIVND (reference sequence). The CDR3 DNA is TGTGCCAGTAGTATCGGTCTAGCGGGAGGAGTAGGCACCGGGGAGCTGTTTTTT. Its translation: CASSIGLAGGVGTGELFF.

This clone has just a few counts. This chain joins TRBV7-2 and TRBJ2-1; TRBD2 aligns across 12 bases. The V gene end was trimmed by 0 bases and the J gene end by 7 bases; junction bases not matched to a gene: 4. The CDR3 has 16 residues. Germline-derived CDR1 and CDR2 are SGHTA and FQGNSA. CDR3 nucleotide sequence: TGTGCCAGCAGCTTAGCCGCGACTAGCGGGAGAAATGAGCAGTTCTTC. Its translation: CASSLAATSGRNEQFF. Based on the CDR3 plus reference TRBV7-2 and TRBJ2-1, the full variable domain is GAGVSQSPSNKVTEKGKDVELRCDPISGHTALYWYRQSLGQGLEFLIYFQGNSAPDKSGLPSDRFSAERTGGSVSTLTIQRTQQEDSAVYLCASSLAATSGRNEQFFGPGTRLTVL.

This clone appeared many times. The chain links TRBV4-3 to TRBJ1-1; no firm D call. V gave up 0 bases and J gave up 2 bases, with 7 bases separating them. Germline-derived CDR1 and CDR2 are LGHNA and YSLEER. The length of the CDR3 is 14 residues. The CDR3 sequence is CASSQEGDNTEAFF. The CDR3 region has the DNA TGCGCCAGCAGCCAAGAGGGCGACAACACTGAAGCTTTCTTT.

The table lists this clone with a few counts. The chain carries TRBV18 and TRBJ2-4; tentatively, D is TRBD2 (6 bases). The V and J ends lost 4 bases and 6 bases respectively, with 19 bases between them. Germline V lookup: CDR1 KGHSH, CDR2 LQKENI. The CDR3 consists of 16 residues. The CDR3 sequence: CASSLGSEGLRNIQYF. The CDR3 DNA follows: TGTGCCAGCTCACTGGGCTCGGAGGGCCTAAGAAACATTCAGTACTTC.

J is TRBJ2-3 and V is TRBV5-1; tentatively, D is TRBD1 (6 bases). Germline CDR1 is SGHRS and CDR2 is YFSETQ. Trimming pared 2 bases from V and 2 bases from J, leaving 12 bases between. CDR3 size: 15 residues. CDR3 nucleotides: TGCGCCAGCAGCTTACAGGGAGTAGTCACAGATACGCAGTATTTT. Its translation: CASSLQGVVTDTQYF. Together with reference TRBV5-1 and TRBJ2-3, the CDR3 gives the full variable domain: KAGVTQTPRYLIKTRGQQVTLSCSPISGHRSVSWYQQTPGQGLQFLFEYFSETQRNKGNFPGRFSGRQFSNSRSEMNVSTLELGDSALYLCASSLQGVVTDTQYFGPGTRLTVL.

This sequence joins TRBV7-9 and TRBJ2-1, with unresolved D. From germline, CDR1 is SEHNR and CDR2 FQNEAQ (reference sequence). The CDR3 covers 17 residues. V dropped 4 bases and J dropped 0 bases, with 16 bases sitting between them. The CDR3 sequence: CASSSRPVTNSYNEQFF. For the CDR3, the DNA is TGTGCCAGCAGCTCCCGACCGGTGACAAACTCCTACAATGAGCAGTTCTTC.

This chain connects TRBV28 to TRBJ2-5, with TRBD2 matching 9 bases. V gave up 6 bases and J gave up 1 base; unmatched junction bases: 15. Per germline, CDR1 MDHEN and CDR2 SYDVKM. This CDR3 contains 18 residues. The CDR3 region has the DNA TGTGCCAGCAGCCAAACCGGGACTAGCTTTGGAGGCCAAGAGACCCAGTACTTC. Amino acid sequence: CASSQTGTSFGGQETQYF.

This clone was seen once. The genes are TRBV18 and TRBJ2-1; 10 bases fit TRBD2. This CDR3 is built from 17 residues. Germline V gene lookup returns CDR1 KGHSH and CDR2 LQKENI. V shed 3 bases, J shed 2 bases, and the junction held 7 bases outside the gene matches. CDR3 protein: CASSPFPSGSTYNEQFF. The CDR3 coding sequence is TGTGCCAGCTCACCCTTCCCTAGCGGGAGCACCTACAATGAGCAGTTCTTC.

This clone was recorded a few times. The V call is TRBV19, the J call TRBJ1-5; no clear D gene. The CDR3 covers 15 residues. Germline V gene sequence: CDR1 LNHDA, CDR2 SQIVND (reference sequence). V gave up 3 bases and J gave up 2 bases, with 11 bases separating them. CDR3 residues: CASSMRASGNQPQHF. As DNA, the CDR3 is TGTGCCAGTAGTATGAGGGCATCGGGCAATCAGCCCCAGCATTTT. The variable domain in full, completed from reference TRBV19 and TRBJ1-5, reads DGGITQSPKYLFRKEGQNVTLSCEQNLNHDAMYWYRQDPGQGLRLIYYSQIVNDFQKGDIAEGYSVSREKKESFPLTVTSAQKNPTAFYLCASSMRASGNQPQHFGDGTRLSIL.